The 13 T cell receptor beta chains below were found in one sample sequenced in a study of T cells expressing NK-cell markers. Using the 5' RACE reads, TCRdb records one entry per CDR3 protein without DNA. Recorded for this sample: about 150,000 distinct CDR3 sequences. The sample comprised blood T cells: a sorted CD56 or NKG2C T cell subset, CD4+ or CD8+ T cells, or bulk PBMC T cells (not recorded which). These receptors all stem from a woman between 50 and 59 years old in good health.

The chain couples TRBV5-1 to TRBJ2-1; TCRdb outputs TRBD2, but without DNA this stays unchecked. The CDR3 runs 15 residues. The germline CDR1 and CDR2 sequences are SGHRS and YFSETQ. The CDR3 loop is CASSFGSSRAAEQFF.

The gene calls are TRBV12-3 or TRBV12-4 and TRBJ2-7; TCRdb returns TRBD1, unconfirmable since there is no DNA. CDR3 length: 14 residues. CDR3 loop: CASSLTGGGSEQYF.

The chain links TRBV11-2 to TRBJ1-2. The CDR3 sequence is 15 residues long. Germline CDR1 is SGHAT and CDR2 is FQNNGV. The CDR3: CASSQIQGGLGGYTF.

CDR3 amino acids: CASSPGWGQGSYEQYF. J is TRBJ2-7 and V is TRBV5-1; the D gene TCRdb calls, TRBD1, cannot be checked with no DNA. Germline V gene sequence: CDR1 SGHRS, CDR2 YFSETQ. This CDR3 has 16 amino acids.

The rearrangement links TRBV20-1 to TRBJ1-1. The CDR3 extends over 15 amino acids. Germline assignment: CDR1 DFQATT and CDR2 SNEGSKA (reference sequence). This chain's CDR3 is CSAHGRRVMNTEAFF.

V is TRBV20-1 and J is TRBJ2-3; without DNA, the TCRdb call of TRBD2 cannot be checked. In germline, CDR1 is DFQATT, CDR2 SNEGSKA (reference sequence). CDR3 size: 17 residues. CDR3 sequence: CSARDPLSGSRIDTQYF.

This rearrangement joins TRBV7-9 to TRBJ1-2; TCRdb lists TRBD1, though no DNA is available to test this call. Germline CDR1 reads SEHNR; CDR2 reads FQNEAQ (reference sequence). The length of the CDR3 is 14 residues. The CDR3 region is CASSKQGLDYGYTF.

The genes are TRBV27 and TRBJ2-7; TCRdb names TRBD2, which stays unverified in the absence of DNA. Germline V CDR1 and CDR2: MNHEY, SMNVEV (reference sequence). This CDR3 comprises 13 residues. The CDR3 is CASSWARTYEQYF.

The chain combines TRBV12-3 or TRBV12-4 with TRBJ2-1; the TCRdb call, TRBD1, lacks DNA for checking. CDR3 length: 14 residues. CDR3 protein: CASSFSGPTVEQFF.

The V gene is TRBV24-1, the J gene TRBJ2-7; the TCRdb D gene call, TRBD2, has no DNA to confirm it. The CDR3 length is 14 residues. Per germline, CDR1 KGHDR and CDR2 SFDVKD. The CDR3 loop is CATSSRTSVGEQYF.

V gene TRBV14 combines with J gene TRBJ1-2; TCRdb outputs TRBD1, but without DNA this stays unchecked. This CDR3 has 13 amino acids. Germline loops: CDR1 SGHDN, CDR2 FVKESK. Here the CDR3 reads CASSQTGVYGYTF.

This CDR3 reads CASSDTAQGIEGYGYTF. V is TRBV6-1 and J is TRBJ1-2; the TCRdb call, TRBD1, lacks DNA for checking. Germline V CDR1 and CDR2: MNHNS, SASEGT. There are 17 residues in the CDR3.

This chain connects TRBV13 to TRBJ2-1; TCRdb reports TRBD1, a call that lacks DNA to check it against. Germline loops: CDR1 PRHDT, CDR2 FYEKMQ (reference sequence). This CDR3 region has 15 residues. CDR3 amino acids: CASSYGQGAEDEQFF.